This passage covers 8 T cell receptor beta chains from one sample sequenced in a study of T cells in Graves' hyperthyroidism and ophthalmopathy. Amplified regions were TCR beta CDR3 sequences from RNA transcripts. The HTBI primer set drove a first-round RT-PCR of the TCR CDR3. TCRdb reprocessed the multiplex PCR reads via MiXCR and lists one record per CDR3 protein. Of 280,000 or so distinct CDR3 sequences detected, approximately 16% appear once; the ten largest clones hold around 30%. Sequenced: blood. Receptor source: a woman in her forties or fifties with Graves' hyperthyroidism that later progressed to Graves' ophthalmopathy.

This clonotype was recorded at least ten times. The chain uses TRBV12-3 or TRBV12-4 and TRBJ2-4; perhaps TRBD2 as D (6 bases). This CDR3 region has 13 residues. Trimming left V 7 bases short and J 1 base short, with 8 bases between. For the CDR3, the DNA is TGTGCCAGCAACAGCGGGGCCAAAAACATTCAGTACTTC. This gives the protein CASNSGAKNIQYF.

This clonotype appeared many times. The chain joins TRBV28 to TRBJ2-7; TRBD2 aligns across 9 bases. CDR1 and CDR2 from the germline V gene are MDHEN and SYDVKM. The CDR3 spans 14 residues. Germline trimming cut 2 bases from V and 4 bases from J; bases unmatched to any gene: 3. CDR3 nucleotides: TGTGCCAGCAGTTTAGGGACTAGCTTGTACGAGCAGTACTTC. This gives the protein CASSLGTSLYEQYF. Full variable domain (rest looked up from reference TRBV28 and TRBJ2-7): DVKVTQSSRYLVKRTGEKVFLECVQDMDHENMFWYRQDPGLGLRLIYFSYDVKMKEKGDIPEGYSVSREKKERFSLILESASTNQTSMYLCASSLGTSLYEQYFGPGTRLTVT.

V gene TRBV19 combines with J gene TRBJ2-4, with D hard to call. The germline V gene encodes CDR1 LNHDA and CDR2 SQIVND (reference sequence). The CDR3 sequence is 11 residues long. V dropped 3 bases and J dropped 7 bases, with 4 bases sitting between them. The CDR3 DNA is TGTGCCAGTAGTATCGCCAACATTCAGTACTTC. It is translated as CASSIANIQYF. The full variable domain, with the rest looked up from reference TRBV19 and TRBJ2-4, is DGGITQSPKYLFRKEGQNVTLSCEQNLNHDAMYWYRQDPGQGLRLIYYSQIVNDFQKGDIAEGYSVSREKKESFPLTVTSAQKNPTAFYLCASSIANIQYFGAGTRLSVL.

About this clonotype: The germline gene is not matched at one end of the junction; a read error may be the cause. This chain connects TRBV4-1 to TRBJ2-7, with D unclear. Germline V CDR1 and CDR2: MGHRA, YSYEKL. The CDR3 runs 20 residues. CDR3 sequence (DNA): TGCGCCAGCCGCCAATTCCTTCCCGGTTTCAATAGAAGGAGCTCCTACGAGCAGTACTTC. Amino acids: CASRQFLPGFNRRSSYEQYF.

The rearrangement links TRBV7-3 to TRBJ2-3; tentatively, D is TRBD1 or TRBD2 (5 bases each). Deletions cut 4 bases from V and 2 bases from J, with 13 bases between. The CDR3 has 15 residues. CDR1 is SGHTA, CDR2 FQGTGA, per germline. This CDR3 reads CASSSTGTHTDTQYF. The DNA for the CDR3 is TGTGCCAGCAGCTCAACCGGGACGCACACAGATACGCAGTATTTT. Based on the CDR3 plus reference TRBV7-3 and TRBJ2-3, the full variable domain is GAGVSQTPSNKVTEKGKYVELRCDPISGHTALYWYRQSLGQGPEFLIYFQGTGAADDSGLPNDRFFAVRPEGSVSTLKIQRTERGDSAVYLCASSSTGTHTDTQYFGPGTRLTVL.

At least ten counts were recorded for this clonotype. The V call is TRBV28, the J call TRBJ2-1, with TRBD2 identical over 14 bases. The CDR3 consists of 14 residues. Trimming removed 5 bases from V and 8 bases from J; junction bases left unmatched: 2. Germline lookup yields CDR1 MDHEN and CDR2 SYDVKM. The DNA for the CDR3 is TGTGCCAGCAGTGGGACTAGCGGGGGTCATGAGCAGTTCTTC. It is translated as CASSGTSGGHEQFF.

This clonotype was counted ten times or more. J is TRBJ2-5 and V is TRBV30; D is perhaps TRBD1 or TRBD2 (5 bases each). The CDR3 has 16 residues. Trimming removed 2 bases from V and 5 bases from J, with 21 bases in between. Germline V gene lookup returns CDR1 GTSNPN and CDR2 SVGIG (reference sequence). CDR3 loop: CAWSKNRGLMMETQYF. CDR3 DNA sequence: TGTGCCTGGAGTAAAAACCGGGGCCTTATGATGGAGACCCAGTACTTC. Variable domain in full (rest from reference TRBV30 and TRBJ2-5): SQTIHQWPATLVQPVGSPLSLECTVEGTSNPNLYWYRQAAGRGLQLLFYSVGIGQISSEVPQNLSASRPQDRQFILSSKKLLLSDSGFYLCAWSKNRGLMMETQYFGPGTRLLVL.

The rearrangement links TRBV12-3 or TRBV12-4 to TRBJ1-5, with D maybe TRBD1 (5 bases). This CDR3 spans 13 amino acids. Trimming took off 4 bases at V and 4 bases at J, with 8 bases between the two ends. The CDR3 DNA reads as TGTGCCAGCAGTTCCCGACAGAATCAGCCCCAGCATTTT. It yields the protein CASSSRQNQPQHF.